This TCR beta chain derives from a study of neurological immune-mediated disorders. This clonotype appeared many times. 5'RACE generated cDNA with 10-nucleotide random UMIs. TCRdb re-called the 5' RACE reads with MiXCR, one entry per CDR3 protein. The sample lists approximately 50,000 distinct CDR3 sequences; about a tenth were seen once. This TCR was sampled from a man in his 70s with HTLV-1-associated myelopathy (HAM/TSP). Sequencing was performed on PBMCs.

The CDR3 protein is CASSQGIRETQYF. The CDR3 nucleotides read TGTGCCAGCAGCCAGGGGATCCGGGAGACCCAGTACTTC. This rearrangement joins TRBV14 to TRBJ2-5; D is unclear. The germline V gene encodes CDR1 SGHDN and CDR2 FVKESK. CDR3 length: 13 residues. The V and J ends lost 3 bases and 5 bases respectively, with 10 bases between them.